Listed below are T cell receptor beta chains from one sample, sequenced in a study of T cell changes during pregnancy in multiple sclerosis. Sequenced by immunoSEQ multiplex PCR; TCRdb stores in-frame clones only, minus some. This table holds some 20,000 clones, about 90% found once. The source was CD4+ T cells from peripheral blood mononuclear cells, collected in the third trimester of pregnancy. Receptors originate from a female donor in good health, enrolled as a control in a pregnancy study. Both conserved end residues are trimmed from each CDR3. Fields, in order: J gene, CDR3 length, clone size, V gene, CDR3 protein. Rows may omit the clone size; those that give it use once, few, many or a size class.

j_gene: TRBJ1-5; len: 11; abundance: .; v_gene: TRBV2; CDR3aa: ASSDDTNQPQH
j_gene: TRBJ1-1; len: 15; abundance: .; v_gene: TRBV28; CDR3aa: ASSSPGRQGAGTEAF
j_gene: TRBJ1-2; len: 13; abundance: .; v_gene: TRBV7-9; CDR3aa: ASSLAVGINYGYT
j_gene: TRBJ1-1; len: 15; abundance: .; v_gene: TRBV6-4; CDR3aa: ASSDSLDRPMNTEAF
j_gene: .; len: 14; abundance: .; v_gene: TRBV19; CDR3aa: ASSLSTGGSTYEQY
j_gene: TRBJ2-7; len: 14; abundance: .; v_gene: TRBV9; CDR3aa: ASSKGMGTSSYEQY
j_gene: TRBJ2-7; len: 12; abundance: .; v_gene: TRBV7-9; CDR3aa: ASSFGTLSYEQY
j_gene: TRBJ2-4; len: 13; abundance: .; v_gene: TRBV2; CDR3aa: ASSRLAGEGNIQY
j_gene: TRBJ1-1; len: 9; abundance: .; v_gene: TRBV30; CDR3aa: AWSEGVRAF
j_gene: TRBJ1-2; len: 13; abundance: .; v_gene: TRBV4-3; CDR3aa: ASSPYLAGAYGYT
j_gene: TRBJ1-2; len: 13; abundance: .; v_gene: TRBV5-4; CDR3aa: ASSPHGQANYGYT
j_gene: TRBJ2-1; len: 13; abundance: .; v_gene: TRBV6-1; CDR3aa: ASSEALTAHNEQF
j_gene: TRBJ2-3; len: 15; abundance: once; v_gene: TRBV5-1; CDR3aa: ASSLGTSGSGTDTQY
j_gene: TRBJ2-7; len: 11; abundance: once; v_gene: TRBV6-1; CDR3aa: ASSRTLAYEQY
j_gene: TRBJ1-6; len: 14; abundance: .; v_gene: TRBV6-5; CDR3aa: ASSYDRNSYNSPLH
j_gene: TRBJ2-3; len: 11; abundance: .; v_gene: TRBV28; CDR3aa: ASRGFNTDTQY
j_gene: TRBJ1-1; len: 13; abundance: .; v_gene: TRBV28; CDR3aa: ASSLGTGEGTEAF
j_gene: TRBJ2-3; len: 14; abundance: once; v_gene: TRBV19; CDR3aa: ASSMQGGLITDTQY
j_gene: TRBJ2-5; len: 14; abundance: .; v_gene: TRBV4-2; CDR3aa: ASSQEAGLSQETQY
j_gene: TRBJ2-2; len: 11; abundance: .; v_gene: TRBV30; CDR3aa: AWSDLTHGELF
j_gene: TRBJ1-2; len: 11; abundance: .; v_gene: TRBV11-2; CDR3aa: ASSSAGIYGYT
j_gene: TRBJ2-2; len: 13; abundance: .; v_gene: TRBV6-5; CDR3aa: ATRKHGGEAGELF
j_gene: TRBJ1-5; len: 16; abundance: few; v_gene: TRBV6-1; CDR3aa: ASSERGGSHYSNQPQH
j_gene: TRBJ1-1; len: 12; abundance: .; v_gene: TRBV19; CDR3aa: ASSTTGGRTEAF
j_gene: TRBJ1-2; len: 12; abundance: .; v_gene: TRBV11-2; CDR3aa: ASSSEGGYYGYT
j_gene: TRBJ1-1; len: 10; abundance: .; v_gene: TRBV13; CDR3aa: ASSPPPGEAF
j_gene: TRBJ1-2; len: 12; abundance: .; v_gene: TRBV9; CDR3aa: ASSGQGWDGGYT
j_gene: TRBJ2-5; len: 12; abundance: .; v_gene: TRBV30; CDR3aa: AWSQDRDIETQY
j_gene: TRBJ1-6; len: 13; abundance: once; v_gene: TRBV28; CDR3aa: ASSLLSGGNSPLH
j_gene: TRBJ1-3; len: 11; abundance: .; v_gene: TRBV6-1; CDR3aa: ASRDSSGNTIY
j_gene: TRBJ2-5; len: 9; abundance: .; v_gene: TRBV19; CDR3aa: ISGVRGTQY
j_gene: TRBJ1-4; len: 13; abundance: .; v_gene: TRBV10-3; CDR3aa: AISEEVATNEKLF
j_gene: TRBJ2-7; len: 14; abundance: .; v_gene: TRBV10-3; CDR3aa: AISATSGRYGYEQY